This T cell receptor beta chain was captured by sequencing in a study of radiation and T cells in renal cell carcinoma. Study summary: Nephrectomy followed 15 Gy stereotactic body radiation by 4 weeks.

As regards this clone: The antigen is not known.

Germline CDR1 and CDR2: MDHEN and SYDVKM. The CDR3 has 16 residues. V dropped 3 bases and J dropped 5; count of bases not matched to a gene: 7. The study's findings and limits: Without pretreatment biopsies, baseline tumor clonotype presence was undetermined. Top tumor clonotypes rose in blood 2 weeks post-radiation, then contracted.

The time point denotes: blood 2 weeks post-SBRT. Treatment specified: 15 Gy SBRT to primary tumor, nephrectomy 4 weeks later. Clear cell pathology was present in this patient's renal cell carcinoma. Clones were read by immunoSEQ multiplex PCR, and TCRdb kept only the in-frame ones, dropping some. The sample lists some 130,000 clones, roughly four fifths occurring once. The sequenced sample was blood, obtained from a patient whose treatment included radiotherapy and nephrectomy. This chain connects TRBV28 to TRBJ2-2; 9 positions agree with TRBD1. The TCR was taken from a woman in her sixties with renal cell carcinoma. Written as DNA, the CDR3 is TGTGCCAGCAGTTTGTTGGGACAGGGTAGGACCGGGGAGCTGTTTTTT. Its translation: CASSLLGQGRTGELFF.